This T cell receptor (beta chain) was captured by sequencing in a study of PD-1 blockade in classical Hodgkin lymphoma. Trimming shortened V by 2 bases and J by 6 bases, and 14 bases separated the two germline ends. This CDR3 is 15 amino acids long. From germline, CDR1 is MNHEY and CDR2 SVGAGI. Generated by immunoSEQ multiplex PCR, the TCRdb table keeps only in-frame clones and is missing some. The data show roughly 50,000 clones, nearly 90% seen once. Time point defined: cycle 4 day 1 (C4D1), after 6 weeks of nivolumab. Brentuximab vedotin exposure varied among the patients, all of whom had relapsed after autologous stem cell transplantation.

This chain links TRBV6-5 with TRBJ1-5; the D gene is possibly TRBD1 (5 bases). The receptor's source is a human donor with classical Hodgkin lymphoma. Sequenced here: peripheral blood mononuclear cells (PBMCs), sampled before the fourth cycle of nivolumab. The DNA for the CDR3 is TGTGCCAGCAGTTACAGGAGGGGCGGGGGTCAGCCCCAGCATTTT. This translates into CASSYRRGGGQPQHF.